This section outlines one T cell receptor beta chain sequence together with its context. Its target is not known. The data derive from a study of CXCR3-negative and CXCR3-positive naive CD8 T cells. Study-wide findings and caveats: Memory cells showed distinct TRBV-TRBJ patterns, while the two naive subsets matched. A higher hydrophobicity marked the TRB CDR3s of CXCR3-positive naive cells versus CXCR3-negative naive cells. Naive subsets displayed similar surface CD5, and TCR strength was inferred from TRB CDR3 properties. The study found comparably high diversity in both naive subsets and much lower diversity in memory CD8+ cells.

The CDR3 is made up of 12 amino acids. The authors prepared UMI-labeled TRB cDNA libraries by 5' RACE. TCRdb derives one entry per CDR3 protein from the 5' RACE reads, leaving out DNA. This table lists about 86,000 distinct CDR3 sequences. Naivety in CD8+ T cells corresponded to a CD45RO-CCR7+CD27+CD95- phenotype. What was sequenced was naive CXCR3+ CD8+ T cells from blood. The subset denotes: CD45RO-CCR7+CD27+CD95- naive CD8+ T cells expressing CXCR3 (TNR3+). V gene TRBV12-3 or TRBV12-4 combines with J gene TRBJ2-7. The clonotype comes from a human donor in good health. Some clones in this sample may be carry-over from other donors' samples. CDR3 sequence: CDSSLESYEQYF.